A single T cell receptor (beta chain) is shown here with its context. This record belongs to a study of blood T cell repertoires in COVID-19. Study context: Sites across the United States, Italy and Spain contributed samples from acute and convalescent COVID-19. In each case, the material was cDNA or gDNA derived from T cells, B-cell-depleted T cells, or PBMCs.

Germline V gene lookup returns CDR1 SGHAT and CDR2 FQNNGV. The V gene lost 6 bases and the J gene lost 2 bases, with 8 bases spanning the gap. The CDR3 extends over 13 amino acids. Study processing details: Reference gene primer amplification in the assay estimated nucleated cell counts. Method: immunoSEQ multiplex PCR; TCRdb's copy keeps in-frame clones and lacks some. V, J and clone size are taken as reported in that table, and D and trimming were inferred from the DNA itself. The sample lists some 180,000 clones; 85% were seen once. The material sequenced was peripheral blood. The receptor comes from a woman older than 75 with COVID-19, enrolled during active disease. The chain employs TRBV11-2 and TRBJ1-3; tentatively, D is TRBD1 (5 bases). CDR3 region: CASSPTAGNTIYF. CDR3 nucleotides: TGTGCCAGCAGTCCGACAGCTGGAAACACCATATATTTT.